This T cell receptor beta chain was obtained from a study of T-cell memory formation after mild COVID-19. Study details: Clusters were largely donor specific.

The CDR3 extends over 14 amino acids. V was cut by 3 bases and J by 2 bases, with 11 bases left in between. General observations from the study: The study found balanced CD4/CD8 in clones contracting day 15 to 85 and a CD4+ lean in later expanders. Prior to infection, memory already included some responding clones, suggesting cross-reactive memory joined.

As to this clonotype: Its antigen is not identified.

Researchers used 5'RACE with constant-segment primers to make TCR alpha and TCR beta cDNA libraries that carry sample barcodes and UMIs. TCRdb fed the 5' RACE reads into MiXCR, producing one record per CDR3 protein. This sample has about 470,000 distinct CDR3 sequences, with about 23% found just once. The V call is TRBV12-3 or TRBV12-4, the J call TRBJ2-7; D is perhaps TRBD1 or TRBD2 (5 bases each). Sequenced material: PBMCs or a T cell subset sorted from them (not recorded which). This TCR came from an adult woman who had mild COVID-19 (a few samples of this study predate the infection). Cell type and time point are not known. The CDR3 coding sequence is TGTGCCAGCAGTTTGGGGGTGATGGCCTACGAGCAGTACTTC. Translated, it gives CASSLGVMAYEQYF.